This T cell receptor (beta chain) comes out of a study of OX40 agonist ivuxolimab in advanced cancers. For the study in its entirety: The costimulatory receptor OX40 (CD134) was targeted by ivuxolimab, a fully human IgG2 agonistic monoclonal antibody. Intravenous ivuxolimab was administered to patients every 2 weeks at six dose levels: 0.01, 0.1, 0.3, 1.5, 3 and 10 mg/kg. Of the approximately 54 dose-escalation patients, hepatocellular carcinoma was present in about 20, melanoma in around 15, renal cell carcinoma in 9 and head and neck cancer in 9. The dose-escalation cohort was 82.7% male with a mean age of approximately 59 years, ranging from roughly 20 to 85. Prior anti-PD-1, anti-PD-L1 or anti-CTLA-4 therapy was permitted, and checkpoint inhibitors had been received by 40% to 50% of dose-escalation patients. Partial responses occurred in three dose-escalation patients, of whom one had hepatocellular carcinoma and two had cutaneous melanoma. The point of sequencing TCRbeta in the periphery was to test whether ivuxolimab changed TCR sequence diversity and drove clonal T-cell expansion. The paper describes the monotherapy dose-escalation part (N of about 52 patients) of the phase I trial of ivuxolimab. The paper's findings and limits, for the study overall: Low levels of normalized T-cell clonal expansion were also seen in some patients who did not respond. Clonal expansion of both CD4+ and CD8+ blood T cells was observed from baseline to week 6 at doses 0.1 to 3.0 mg/kg. Partial responders in the 0.1-3.0 mg/kg groups had among the lowest normalized peripheral clonal expansion, especially among CD8+ T cells. After ivuxolimab, CD8+ T cells had more expanded clones than CD4+ T cells on average. The antigen specificity of the clonally expanded peripheral T cells was not determined.

For sequencing of the TCRbeta CDR3 region, genomic DNA was extracted from the sorted cells. TCRbeta CDR3 regions were sequenced using the immunoSEQ Assay. TCRdb took over this immuneACCESS table, retaining in-frame rearrangements with V and J assigned. Such tables are incomplete; in checked studies, under half of the missing clones stem from an unresolved V gene, and the remainder is unexplained. This sample comprises 50,000 to 60,000 clones, 82% of them detected only once. The ten largest make up about 1.6% of the sample. With regard to this clone: Its cognate antigen has yet to be identified. The record has no base qualities; no much larger clone is one base away.

The germline ends are 13 bases apart after V is trimmed by 4 bases and J by 4 bases. Including cysteine and phenylalanine, the CDR3 has 14 amino acids. The read is trimmed to its CDR3 DNA, 42 bases read in frame from base 1. CDR1 KGHSH and CDR2 LQKENI are derived from the germline V gene. Patients with a history of autoimmune disease or receiving systemic immunosuppression were excluded from the trial. Peripheral blood for TCR sequencing was drawn from every dose cohort at baseline, at cycle 4 day 1 and at cycle 7 day 1. The samples were taken from a phase I, first-in-human, multicenter, open-label dose-escalation trial of ivuxolimab. Adults with locally advanced or metastatic melanoma, renal cell carcinoma, hepatocellular carcinoma or head and neck squamous cell carcinoma were enrolled in the trial. Before TCR sequencing, CD4+ T cells and CD8+ T cells from peripheral blood were sorted into separate populations.

The clonotype originates from an adult with an advanced solid tumor such as melanoma, head and neck, liver or kidney cancer. Recombination connected TRBV18 to TRBJ1-2; tentative D gene TRBD1, with 6 bases matching. Source: CD4+ or CD8+ T cells sorted from blood, taken in a trial of the OX40 agonist ivuxolimab. CDR3 protein: CASSLNKDSYGYTF. The nucleotide sequence is TGTGCCAGCTCACTCAATAAGGACAGCTATGGCTACACCTTC.